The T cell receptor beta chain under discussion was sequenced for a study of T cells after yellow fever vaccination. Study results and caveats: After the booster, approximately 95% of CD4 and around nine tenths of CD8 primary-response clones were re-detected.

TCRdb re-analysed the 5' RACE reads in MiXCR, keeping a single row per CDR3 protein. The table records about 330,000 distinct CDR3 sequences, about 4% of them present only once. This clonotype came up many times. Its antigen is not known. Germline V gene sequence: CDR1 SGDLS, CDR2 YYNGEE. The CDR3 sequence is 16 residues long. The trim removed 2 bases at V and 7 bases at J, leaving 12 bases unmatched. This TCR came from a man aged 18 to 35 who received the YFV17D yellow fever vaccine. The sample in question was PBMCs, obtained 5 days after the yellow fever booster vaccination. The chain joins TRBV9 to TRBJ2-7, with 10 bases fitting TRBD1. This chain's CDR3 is CASSVRGDRGTGEQYF. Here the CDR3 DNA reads TGTGCCAGCAGCGTTAGGGGGGACAGGGGAACAGGGGAGCAGTACTTC.